The 27 T cell receptor beta chains below come from one sample, sequenced in a study of graft-versus-host responses after intestinal transplantation. Which antigens these TCRs recognize remains unknown. Some clones are missing from TCRdb's copy, which holds only in-frame ones; the method was immunoSEQ multiplex PCR. The table has around 50,000 clones, approximately 88% seen once; the top ten hold less than 0.5%. The starting material was unstimulated CD4+ T cells sorted from spleen or lymph node cells, obtained before transplant. These receptors originate from a human donor who was the organ donor for an intestinal transplant.

In its sample, this clone was seen once. The chain links TRBV29-1 to TRBJ1-1; D is undetermined. Per the germline V gene, CDR1 is SQVTM and CDR2 is ANQGSEA. This CDR3 is 13 amino acids long. The V gene lost 1 base and the J gene lost 0 bases, with 6 bases spanning the gap. The CDR3 region is CSVEVSMNTEAFF. The CDR3 nucleotides read TGCAGCGTTGAAGTCTCTATGAACACTGAAGCTTTCTTT.

The CDR3 sequence is CASSFGDRGAQNTQYF. The DNA of the CDR3 is TGTGCCAGCAGCTTCGGAGACAGGGGGGCCCAGAATACGCAGTATTTT. The chain links TRBV11-2 to TRBJ2-3, with TRBD1 identical over 9 bases. J was trimmed by 7 bases and V by 3 bases; bases with no gene match: 11. CDR3 length: 16 residues. The germline CDR1 and CDR2 sequences are SGHAT and FQNNGV.

This clone has more than one count but fewer than ten. The J gene is TRBJ2-3, the V gene TRBV7-9, with 16 bases identical to TRBD2. V gave up 5 bases and J gave up 4 bases; unmatched junction bases: 6. Per germline, CDR1 SEHNR and CDR2 FQNEAQ (reference sequence). There are 17 residues in the CDR3. The CDR3 sequence: CASSHGTSGGAPDTQYF. CDR3 nucleotides: TGTGCCAGCAGCCACGGGACTAGCGGGGGGGCCCCAGATACGCAGTATTTT.

The chain recombines TRBV5-4 with TRBJ2-1; 10 bases fit TRBD2. Per the germline V gene, CDR1 is SGHNT and CDR2 is YYREEE (reference sequence). After removal of 6 bases from V and 6 bases from J, the junction contained 6 bases not matched to a gene. This CDR3 is built from 14 residues. The CDR3 coding sequence is TGTGCCAGCACTACTAGCGGGATCGGCAATGAGCAGTTCTTC. It translates to CASTTSGIGNEQFF.

The chain combines TRBV18 with TRBJ2-5; TRBD2 matches 10 bases. Germline CDR1 is KGHSH and CDR2 is LQKENI. The CDR3 totals 18 residues. Trimming removed 2 bases from V and 2 bases from J; junction bases left unmatched: 11. The CDR3 DNA follows: TGTGCCAGCTCACCAAGGCTAGCGGGAGAGGGGTCTCAAGAGACCCAGTACTTC. Its translation: CASSPRLAGEGSQETQYF.

This chain connects TRBV5-8 to TRBJ2-1; 7 bases fit TRBD1. There are 15 residues in the CDR3. Germline V lookup: CDR1 SGHTS, CDR2 YDEGEE. V lost 5 bases and J lost 7; bases outside the gene matches: 12. The CDR3 nucleotides read TGTGCCAGCAGACGACAGGGAAAGTATCAGAATGAGCAGTTCTTC. Its translation: CASRRQGKYQNEQFF.

The rearrangement links TRBV30 to TRBJ2-3; the D is unclear. Germline V CDR1 and CDR2: GTSNPN, SVGIG (reference sequence). The length of the CDR3 is 13 residues. V was clipped by 0 bases and J by 5 bases, with 9 bases between them. CDR3 bases: TGTGCCTGGAGTGTGGCAAACAAAGATACGCAGTATTTT. Protein sequence: CAWSVANKDTQYF.

The chain uses TRBV6-5 and TRBJ2-3; D uncertain. Germline V CDR1 and CDR2: MNHEY, SVGAGI. Trimming took 1 base from V and 6 from J, leaving 2 bases between them. The CDR3 covers 11 residues. CDR3 DNA: TGTGCCAGCAGTTACTTTGATACGCAGTATTTT. This encodes CASSYFDTQYF.

This chain connects TRBV15 to TRBJ2-7, with TRBD2 identical over 8 bases. Germline V gene lookup returns CDR1 LNHNV and CDR2 YYDKDF (reference sequence). CDR3 length equals 13 residues. Losses at the gene ends were 1 base for V and 6 bases for J; bases not matched to a gene: 2. CDR3 bases: TGTGCCACCAGCAGAGTACGGGGGGGCGAGCAGTACTTC. This gives the protein CATSRVRGGEQYF. The complete variable domain, with remaining parts taken from reference TRBV15 and TRBJ2-7, reads DAMVIQNPRYQVTQFGKPVTLSCSQTLNHNVMYWYQQKSSQAPKLLFHYYDKDFNNEADTPDNFQSRRPNTSFCFLDIRSPGLGDTAMYLCATSRVRGGEQYFGPGTRLTVT.

The V and J genes are TRBV27 and TRBJ2-5; 7 positions match TRBD1. The CDR3 sequence is 17 residues long. CDR1 and CDR2 from the germline V gene are MNHEY and SMNVEV (reference sequence). J lost 4 bases, V lost 3 bases, and 14 bases had no gene match. The DNA of the CDR3 is TGTGCCAGCAGTTTCCAAAGGGACAGATCACGAGGAGAGACCCAGTACTTC. Its protein product is CASSFQRDRSRGETQYF.

The chain is built from TRBV5-1 and TRBJ1-4; 12 positions match TRBD1. The CDR3 sequence is 16 residues long. J lost 6 bases, V lost 4 bases, and 7 bases had no gene match. Germline V CDR1 and CDR2: SGHRS, YFSETQ. DNA for the CDR3: TGCGCCAGCAGCATCGGGGACAGGGGGCCGGATGAAAAACTGTTTTTT. Protein product: CASSIGDRGPDEKLFF.

V is TRBV18 and J is TRBJ2-7, with D perhaps assigned TRBD1 or TRBD2 (5 bases each). Germline V CDR1 and CDR2: KGHSH, LQKENI. The CDR3 contains 14 residues. V lost 5 bases to trimming and J lost 2 bases, with 13 bases between them. CDR3 sequence reads: CASSTGTQTYEQYF. The CDR3 nucleotides read TGTGCCAGCTCAACCGGGACCCAAACCTACGAGCAGTACTTC.

In this sample, this clone turned up a few times. This sequence joins TRBV6-1 and TRBJ1-2, with unresolved D. V was trimmed by 2 bases and J by 6 bases, leaving 10 bases between them. CDR1 MNHNS and CDR2 SASEGT come from the germline V gene. There are 13 residues in the CDR3. Written as DNA, the CDR3 is TGTGCCAGCAGTGAAAACAGTCAGAATGGCTACACCTTC. Translation: CASSENSQNGYTF.

The chain is built from TRBV20-1 and TRBJ2-5; D is tentatively TRBD1 or TRBD2 (6 bases each). V was trimmed by 6 bases and J by 5 bases, leaving 10 bases between them. Looked up from germline, CDR1 is DFQATT and CDR2 is SNEGSKA (reference sequence). CDR3 size: 11 residues. CDR3 in amino acids: CSAGGGETQYF. For the CDR3, the DNA is TGCAGTGCCGGAGGGGGGGAGACCCAGTACTTC.

CDR3 loop: CAWRKPGADGYTF. CDR3 nucleotide sequence: TGTGCCTGGAGGAAACCAGGGGCGGATGGCTACACCTTC. The chain carries TRBV30 and TRBJ1-2, with D perhaps matching TRBD1 (6 bases). CDR1 and CDR2 from the germline V gene are GTSNPN and SVGIG (reference sequence). The CDR3 spans 13 residues. V was trimmed by 3 bases and J by 6 bases, leaving 14 bases between them.

This chain links TRBV5-1 with TRBJ1-1; D remains unclear. Looked up from germline, CDR1 is SGHRS and CDR2 is YFSETQ. The CDR3 totals 14 residues. V was clipped by 2 bases and J by 1 base, with 9 bases between them. This chain's CDR3 is CASSLVRRNTEAFF. DNA of the CDR3: TGCGCCAGCAGCTTAGTCCGGAGGAACACTGAAGCTTTCTTT.

The chain uses TRBV7-2 and TRBJ2-6, with 10 nucleotides matching TRBD2. The CDR3 is 17 residues long. Germline assignment: CDR1 SGHTA and CDR2 FQGNSA. V dropped 3 bases and J dropped 0; count of bases not matched to a gene: 2. CDR3 coding DNA: TGTGCCAGCAGCTTTAGCGGGAGGAGCTCTGGGGCCAACGTCCTGACTTTC. Encoded protein: CASSFSGRSSGANVLTF.

The chain combines TRBV18 with TRBJ2-3, with TRBD2 matching over 10 bases. The germline CDR1 and CDR2 sequences are KGHSH and LQKENI. The CDR3 extends over 16 amino acids. J lost 6 bases, V lost 2 bases, and 8 bases had no gene match. DNA of the CDR3: TGTGCCAGCTCACCAGAACTAGCGGGATGGGTGGATACGCAGTATTTT. Amino acids: CASSPELAGWVDTQYF.

DNA for the CDR3: TGTGCCAGTAGTATCAGGGGCTCTGGAAACACCATATATTTT. Amino acids: CASSIRGSGNTIYF. The rearrangement links TRBV19 to TRBJ1-3, with D possibly being TRBD1 (6 bases). The V gene's germline CDR1 is LNHDA and CDR2 SQIVND (reference sequence). V was clipped by 3 bases and J by 0 bases, with 6 bases between them. The CDR3 contains 14 residues. Drawing the rest from reference TRBV19 and TRBJ1-3, the complete variable domain is DGGITQSPKYLFRKEGQNVTLSCEQNLNHDAMYWYRQDPGQGLRLIYYSQIVNDFQKGDIAEGYSVSREKKESFPLTVTSAQKNPTAFYLCASSIRGSGNTIYFGEGSWLTVV.

The J gene is TRBJ1-4, the V gene TRBV5-5, with D possibly being TRBD1 (6 bases). There are 13 residues in the CDR3. Trimming took off 0 bases at V and 7 bases at J, with 7 bases between the two ends. CDR1 is SGHKS, CDR2 YYEKEE, per germline (reference sequence). The CDR3 loop is CASSLGQVEKLFF. CDR3 DNA: TGTGCCAGCAGCTTGGGACAGGTTGAAAAACTGTTTTTT.

Here the CDR3 DNA reads TGTGCCAGCAGTGAATGGGCAGGGCCGAACACTGAAGCTTTCTTT. It specifies CASSEWAGPNTEAFF. This sequence joins TRBV2 and TRBJ1-1, with a weak D call TRBD1 (5 bases). This CDR3 is 15 amino acids long. Germline CDR1 SNHLY, CDR2 FYNNEI. Trimming stripped 2 bases from V and 1 base from J, with 11 bases between.

V gene TRBV19 combines with J gene TRBJ1-2, with 11 positions matching TRBD1. Trimming removed 7 bases from V and 4 bases from J; junction bases left unmatched: 5. This CDR3 has 14 amino acids. The V gene's germline CDR1 is LNHDA and CDR2 SQIVND (reference sequence). CDR3 region: CASTRTGGVYGYTF. CDR3 coding DNA: TGTGCCAGTACCCGGACAGGGGGCGTCTATGGCTACACCTTC. Complete variable domain (other parts from reference TRBV19 and TRBJ1-2): DGGITQSPKYLFRKEGQNVTLSCEQNLNHDAMYWYRQDPGQGLRLIYYSQIVNDFQKGDIAEGYSVSREKKESFPLTVTSAQKNPTAFYLCASTRTGGVYGYTFGSGTRLTVV.

The CDR3 reads CASSYGGEQYF. CDR3 bases: TGTGCCAGCAGTTACGGGGGCGAGCAGTACTTC. V usage is TRBV6-6 and J usage is TRBJ2-7; perhaps D is TRBD1 or TRBD2 (5 bases each). V lost 2 bases to trimming and J lost 6 bases, with 5 bases between them. The CDR3 sequence is 11 residues long. In germline, CDR1 is MNHNY, CDR2 SVGAGI (reference sequence).

V and J are TRBV20-1 and TRBJ2-3; D is ambiguous. V lost 2 bases and J 3 bases, leaving 3 bases between the germline ends. Germline V gene lookup returns CDR1 DFQATT and CDR2 SNEGSKA (reference sequence). The CDR3 covers 11 residues. The DNA for the CDR3 is TGCAGTGCTAGATCTACAGATACGCAGTATTTT. Protein product: CSARSTDTQYF.

V is TRBV6-5 and J is TRBJ2-7, with 9 bases identical to TRBD2. The CDR3 runs to 13 residues. Losses at the gene ends were 2 bases for V and 9 bases for J; bases not matched to a gene: 5. Germline V gives CDR1 MNHEY, CDR2 SVGAGI. CDR3 region: CASSYGGRGVQYF. The DNA of the CDR3 is TGTGCCAGCAGTTACGGCGGGAGGGGAGTGCAGTACTTC.

This chain connects TRBV11-2 to TRBJ1-1; D is unresolved. The V end lost 4 bases, the J end lost 3 bases, and 9 bases lay between the germline ends. The CDR3 has 13 amino acids. Germline CDR1 SGHAT, CDR2 FQNNGV. CDR3 region: CASSSIPDTEAFF. Written as DNA, the CDR3 is TGTGCCAGCAGCTCCATCCCGGACACTGAAGCTTTCTTT.

The CDR3 bases are TGTGCCAGCCCAAGGGGGGGCCTGCGGGGGGCCCCCTGGGATGAGCAGTTCTTC. Translating it yields CASPRGGLRGAPWDEQFF. V gene TRBV21-1 combines with J gene TRBJ2-1; TRBD2, as called in the table, went unchecked against the DNA. TRBV21-1 is marked as a pseudogene. CDR3 length: 18 residues.